This TCR beta chain was documented in a study of CD8 T cells in ankylosing spondylitis. Overall study findings and caveats: Seemingly characteristic of ankylosing spondylitis blood was a TCR beta motif consisting of several highly homologous variants. Certain motif variants had earlier been reported in reactive arthritis synovial fluid and blood. Clones linked to disease were reported to show significant enrichment in matched ankylosing spondylitis synovial fluid.

CDR1 LGHNA and CDR2 YSLEER come from the germline V gene. The V end lost 0 bases, the J end lost 2 bases, and 5 bases lay between the germline ends. This CDR3 is 14 amino acids long. The table lists this clonotype with many counts. Antigen specificity is unknown. Quantitative 5'-RACE with molecular barcodes produced the TCR beta libraries. Using its own MiXCR run on the 5' RACE reads, TCRdb lists one record per CDR3 protein. This table has fewer than 550,000 distinct CDR3 sequences, roughly 5% appearing once. Sequenced material: blood, either unsorted or a sorted T cell fraction (not recorded which). The sequence was collected from a male donor with ankylosing spondylitis. The gene calls are TRBV4-3 and TRBJ1-3; D unresolved. In DNA, the CDR3 is TGCGCCAGCAGCCAAGACGGGACTGGAAACACCATATATTTT. Translating gives CASSQDGTGNTIYF.